The sequence of this T cell receptor (beta chain) was determined in a study of blood T cell repertoires in COVID-19. Only in-frame clones appear in the TCRdb table, and some are missing; sequencing was by immunoSEQ multiplex PCR. This repertoire shows around 150,000 clones, about 86% found once; its top ten account for about 7.7%. The V gene end was trimmed by 5 bases and the J gene end by 0 bases; junction bases not matched to a gene: 6. This CDR3 has 16 residues. Per the germline V gene, CDR1 is SGHRS and CDR2 is YFSETQ. The origin of this receptor is a man over 45 who had recovered from COVID-19. The V and J genes are TRBV5-1 and TRBJ2-2; 8 positions agree with TRBD2. The material sequenced was PBMCs or T cells enriched from blood (not recorded which). The CDR3 DNA reads as TGCGCCAGCAGTCCTAAGCGGGGGTCGAACACCGGGGAGCTGTTTTTT. Amino acid sequence: CASSPKRGSNTGELFF.